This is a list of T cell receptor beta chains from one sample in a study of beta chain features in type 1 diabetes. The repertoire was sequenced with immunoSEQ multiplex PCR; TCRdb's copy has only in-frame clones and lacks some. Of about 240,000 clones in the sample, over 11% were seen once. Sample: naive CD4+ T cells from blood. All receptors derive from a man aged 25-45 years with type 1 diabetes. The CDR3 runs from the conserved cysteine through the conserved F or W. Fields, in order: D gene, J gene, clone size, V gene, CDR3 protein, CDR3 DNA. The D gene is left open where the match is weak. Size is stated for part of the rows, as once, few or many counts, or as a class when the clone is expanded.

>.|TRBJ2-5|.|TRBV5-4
CASSLGQEETQYF
TGTGCCAGCAGCTTGGGGCAGGAAGAGACCCAGTACTTC
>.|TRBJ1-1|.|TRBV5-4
CASSLAGRANTEAFF
TGTGCCAGCAGCTTGGCCGGCAGGGCGAACACTGAAGCTTTCTTT
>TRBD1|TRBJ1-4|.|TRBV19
CASRDREEEKLFF
TGTGCGAGTCGGGACAGGGAAGAAGAAAAACTGTTTTTT
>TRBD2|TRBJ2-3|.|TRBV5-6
CASSQGLAAVTDTQYF
TGTGCCAGCAGCCAGGGACTAGCGGCCGTTACAGATACGCAGTATTTT
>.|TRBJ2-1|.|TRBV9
CASSLGEPYNEQFF
TGTGCCAGCAGCCTTGGGGAGCCCTACAATGAGCAGTTCTTC
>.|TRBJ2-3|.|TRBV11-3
CASSKEGLLTDTQYF
TGTGCCAGCAGCAAAGAAGGACTCCTGACAGATACGCAGTATTTT
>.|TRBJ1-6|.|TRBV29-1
CSVAQDHNSPLHF
TGCAGCGTTGCCCAGGATCATAATTCACCCCTCCACTTT
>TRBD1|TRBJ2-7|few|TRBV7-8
CASSTGTGVYEQYF
TGTGCCAGCAGCACCGGGACAGGGGTCTACGAGCAGTACTTC
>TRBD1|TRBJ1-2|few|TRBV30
CAWGPGQNYGYTF
TGTGCCTGGGGGCCGGGACAGAACTATGGCTACACCTTC
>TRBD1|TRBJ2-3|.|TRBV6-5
CASTPHRDRGDTQYF
TGTGCCAGCACCCCACACCGGGACAGGGGAGATACGCAGTATTTT
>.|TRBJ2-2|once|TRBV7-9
CASSFGGNTGELFF
TGTGCCAGCAGCTTTGGGGGGAACACCGGAGAGCTGTTTTTT
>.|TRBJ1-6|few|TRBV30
CAWTEGGSPLHF
TGTGCCTGGACTGAGGGAGGGTCACCCCTCCACTTT
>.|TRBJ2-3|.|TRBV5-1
CASSLGPGYTDTQYF
TGCGCCAGCAGCTTGGGACCGGGTTACACAGATACGCAGTATTTT
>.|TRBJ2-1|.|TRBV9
CASSVAPPSYEQFF
TGTGCCAGCAGCGTAGCTCCCCCCTCGTATGAGCAGTTCTTC
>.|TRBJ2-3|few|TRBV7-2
CASSREGDNTDTQYF
TGTGCCAGCAGCCGTGAGGGGGATAACACAGATACGCAGTATTTT
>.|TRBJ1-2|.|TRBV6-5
CASSYLTGNYGYTF
TGTGCCAGCAGTTACCTGACAGGTAACTATGGCTACACCTTC
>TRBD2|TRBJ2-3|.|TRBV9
CASSVRLGLAGGADTQYF
TGTGCCAGCAGCGTACGTTTAGGACTAGCGGGAGGGGCAGATACGCAGTATTTT
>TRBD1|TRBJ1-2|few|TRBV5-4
CASSLPGQGTGGYTF
TGTGCCAGCAGCCTACCGGGACAGGGGACTGGAGGCTACACCTTC
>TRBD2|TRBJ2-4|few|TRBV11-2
CASSYSGGPKNIQYF
TGTGCCAGCTCTTATAGCGGGGGGCCCAAAAACATTCAGTACTTC
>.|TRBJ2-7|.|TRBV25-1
CASSGPVYEQYF
TGTGCCAGCAGTGGGCCTGTGTACGAGCAGTACTTC
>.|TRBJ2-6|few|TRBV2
CASGNRAGANVLTF
TGTGCCAGCGGAAACAGGGCCGGGGCCAACGTCCTGACTTTC
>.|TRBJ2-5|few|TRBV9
CASSVATQETQYF
TGTGCCAGCAGCGTAGCCACTCAAGAGACCCAGTACTTC
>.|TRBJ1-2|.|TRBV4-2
CASSQDLPGETIGYTF
TGTGCCAGCAGCCAAGATCTCCCGGGAGAGACTATTGGCTACACCTTC
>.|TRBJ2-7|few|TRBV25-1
CASSDPSRGYEQYF
TGTGCCAGCAGTGACCCCTCAAGGGGGTACGAGCAGTACTTC
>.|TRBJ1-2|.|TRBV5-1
CASSAAGALAGYTF
TGCGCCAGCAGCGCGGCTGGGGCACTAGCAGGCTACACCTTC
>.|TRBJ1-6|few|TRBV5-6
CASSPRQANSPLHF
TGTGCCAGCAGCCCTCGACAGGCTAATTCACCCCTCCACTTT
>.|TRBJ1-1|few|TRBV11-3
CASSVLTGNTEAFF
TGTGCCAGCAGCGTCCTGACAGGGAACACTGAAGCTTTCTTT
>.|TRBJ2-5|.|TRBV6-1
CASTGGTVGETQYF
TGTGCCAGCACAGGAGGGACGGTGGGGGAGACCCAGTACTTC
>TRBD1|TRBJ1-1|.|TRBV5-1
CASSLTGGYLTEAFF
TGCGCCAGCAGCTTGACAGGGGGCTACCTGACTGAAGCTTTCTTT
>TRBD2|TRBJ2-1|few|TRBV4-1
CASSQEGGGNEQFF
TGCGCCAGCAGCCAAGAGGGCGGGGGCAATGAGCAGTTCTTC
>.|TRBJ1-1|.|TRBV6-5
CASSRGGPTEAFF
TGTGCCAGCAGTCGCGGGGGGCCGACTGAAGCTTTCTTT
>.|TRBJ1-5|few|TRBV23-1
CARGQHQPQHF
TGCGCCAGAGGACAGCATCAGCCCCAGCATTTT
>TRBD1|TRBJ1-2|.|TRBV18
CASSPPKSDRGGGYTF
TGTGCCAGCTCACCACCGAAGAGTGACAGGGGAGGAGGCTACACCTTC
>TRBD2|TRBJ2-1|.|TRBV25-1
CASSTTSGRASEQFF
TGTGCCAGCAGCACAACTAGCGGGAGGGCATCTGAGCAGTTCTTC
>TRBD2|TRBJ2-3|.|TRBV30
CAWSVGAGGRTDTQYF
TGTGCCTGGAGTGTAGGAGCGGGGGGGAGGACAGATACGCAGTATTTT
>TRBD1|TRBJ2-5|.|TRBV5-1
CASSLDRGQETQYF
TGCGCCAGCAGCTTGGACAGGGGCCAAGAGACCCAGTACTTC
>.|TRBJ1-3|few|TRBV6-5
CASSRQSSGNTIYF
TGTGCCAGCAGTCGACAGAGCTCTGGAAACACCATATATTTT
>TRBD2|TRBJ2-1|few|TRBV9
CASSPRPAGGISYNEQFF
TGTGCCAGCAGCCCGAGGCCAGCGGGAGGGATTTCCTACAATGAGCAGTTCTTC
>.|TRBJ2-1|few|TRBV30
CAWSRKAEQFF
TGTGCCTGGAGCCGAAAAGCCGAGCAGTTCTTC
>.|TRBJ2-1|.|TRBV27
CASTLDPRGFSYNEQFF
TGTGCCAGCACCTTGGACCCAAGGGGCTTCTCCTACAATGAGCAGTTCTTC
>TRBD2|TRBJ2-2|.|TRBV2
CASSGLAGGYTGELFF
TGTGCCAGCAGTGGGCTAGCGGGAGGATACACCGGGGAGCTGTTTTTT
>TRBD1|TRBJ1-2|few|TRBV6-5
CASRVAGTGGWGYTF
TGTGCCAGCAGAGTCGCCGGGACAGGCGGTTGGGGCTACACCTTC
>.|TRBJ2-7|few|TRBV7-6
CASSLGTGNSYEQYF
TGTGCCAGCAGCTTAGGAACAGGAAACTCCTACGAGCAGTACTTC
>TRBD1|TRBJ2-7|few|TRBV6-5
CASSYEGAGSYEQYF
TGTGCCAGCAGTTACGAGGGGGCCGGATCCTACGAGCAGTACTTC
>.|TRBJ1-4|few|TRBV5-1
CASSPGPEEEKLFF
TGCGCCAGCAGCCCGGGTCCGGAGGAGGAAAAACTGTTTTTT
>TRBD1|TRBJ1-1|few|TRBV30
CAWSVQDREAFF
TGTGCCTGGAGTGTTCAGGACAGGGAAGCTTTCTTT
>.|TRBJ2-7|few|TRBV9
CASSVEAGPYEQYF
TGTGCCAGCAGCGTAGAGGCAGGTCCCTACGAGCAGTACTTC
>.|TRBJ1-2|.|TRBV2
CASSGAVAGSGGYTF
TGTGCCAGCAGTGGAGCGGTCGCAGGGTCGGGCGGCTACACCTTC
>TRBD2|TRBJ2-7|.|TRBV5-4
CASSLKAGAWDEQYF
TGTGCCAGCAGCTTGAAGGCGGGAGCGTGGGACGAGCAGTACTTC